A selection of T cell receptor beta chains follows, all from one sample in a study of CD8 T cells in ankylosing spondylitis. TCRdb passed the 5' RACE reads through MiXCR, listing each CDR3 protein once. This table has more than 60,000 distinct CDR3 sequences, approximately 5% appearing once. Sequenced: blood, either unsorted or a sorted T cell fraction (not recorded which). The receptors come from a male donor with ankylosing spondylitis or in good health (not recorded which). The CDR3 runs from the conserved cysteine through the conserved F or W.

J,V,CDR3
TRBJ2-2,TRBV4-3,CASSQLSGGDTGELFF
TRBJ2-1,TRBV28,CASSGTGLHDAQFF
TRBJ1-1,TRBV5-1,CASSPRDRGPLNTEAFF
TRBJ1-1,TRBV9,CASSVEVRTEAFF
TRBJ2-7,TRBV12-3/TRBV12-4,CASRKSNMEQYF
TRBJ2-3,TRBV10-3,CAISERGYDKDTQYF
TRBJ1-1,TRBV4-1,CASSQRDRRDTEAFF
TRBJ2-3,TRBV29-1,CSVVGDRTDTQYF
TRBJ2-6,TRBV3-1,CASSQDPSGSGANVLTF
TRBJ2-5,TRBV2,CASTARGRLETQYF
TRBJ1-5,TRBV20-1,CSALNAGAPPVGNQPQHF
TRBJ1-4,TRBV7-8,CASSPRDLGNLGEKLFF
TRBJ2-3,TRBV20-1,CSAEDRGHGDTQYF
TRBJ2-3,TRBV30,CAWSVSLAGADTQYF
TRBJ1-2,TRBV3-1,CASSQSEGTYGYTF
TRBJ2-3,TRBV5-1,CASSFRDRMTDTQYF
TRBJ2-1,TRBV29-1,CSVDRRGWGQGAIWYGEQFF
TRBJ2-4,TRBV7-9,CASSLTGENIQYF
TRBJ1-1,TRBV7-9,CASSLVGGGDEAFF
TRBJ2-1,TRBV4-1,CASSPRTESYNEQFF
TRBJ2-2,TRBV10-3,CAISGLAGVTGELFF
TRBJ2-5,TRBV20-1,CSARVDRGLLTQYF
TRBJ2-1,TRBV28,CASSFRLANEQFF
TRBJ2-1,TRBV20-1,CSASGGGPSYNEQFF
TRBJ2-5,TRBV24-1,CATSRIQETQYF
TRBJ1-1,TRBV25-1,CASRGQGADTEAFF
TRBJ2-1,TRBV5-1,CASSLGVGISSYNEQFF
TRBJ2-7,TRBV5-1,CASSTAGAYEQYF
TRBJ1-3,TRBV7-9,CASSAGTGNTIYF
TRBJ2-7,TRBV5-1,CASSSLAGAPREQYF
TRBJ1-1,TRBV5-1,CASSLGGTVNTEAFF
TRBJ1-2,TRBV2,CASNRVTGSYGYTF
TRBJ2-7,TRBV20-1,CSARRLALIHEQYF
TRBJ1-4,TRBV18,CASSPPTAGDREKLFF
TRBJ1-6,TRBV7-2,CASSLALGPLHF
TRBJ2-1,TRBV18,CASSPPGTSKDEQFF
TRBJ2-3,TRBV10-2,CATRLDWGQYF
TRBJ2-3,TRBV29-1,CSVGKDRTTDTQYF
TRBJ1-1,TRBV5-1,CASSARTGNTEAFF
TRBJ2-5,TRBV20-1,CSARDPAGNQETQYF
TRBJ2-7,TRBV10-3,CAISSLTGSDEQYF